The rows below give T cell receptor beta chains drawn from one sample of a study of T-cell memory formation after mild COVID-19. A single record per CDR3 protein comes from TCRdb applying MiXCR to the 5' RACE reads. The table has 430,000 or so distinct CDR3 sequences, approximately 23% seen once. The sample consisted of PBMCs or a T cell subset sorted from them (not recorded which). These receptors all come from an adult woman who had mild COVID-19 (a few samples of this study predate the infection). Cell type and time point are not known. Each CDR3 is given with its conserved first and last residue. D genes are given only for firm matches. The size entry is marked missing in some rows and otherwise reads once, few, many or a size class.

D | J | size | V | CDR3 | DNA
. | TRBJ2-2 | . | TRBV6-1 | CASSERFTGELFF | TGTGCCAGCAGTGAACGCTTCACCGGGGAGCTGTTTTTT
. | TRBJ1-2 | . | TRBV20-1 | CSAREGLGTRGYTF | TGCAGTGCTAGGGAGGGATTGGGGACGCGGGGCTACACCTTC
. | TRBJ2-2 | . | TRBV30 | CAWRLSLNTGELFF | TGTGCCTGGAGGTTAAGTCTGAACACCGGGGAGCTGTTTTTT
TRBD2 | TRBJ2-3 | few | TRBV4-3 | CASTLLGRGTDTQYF | TGCGCCAGCACCCTTCTTGGGAGGGGCACAGATACGCAGTATTTT
TRBD1 | TRBJ2-3 | few | TRBV24-1 | CATSEPTGITDTQYF | TGTGCCACCAGTGAGCCGACAGGGATCACAGATACGCAGTATTTT
TRBD2 | TRBJ2-2 | few | TRBV4-1 | CASSQLFGTSGGYAAGELFF | TGCGCCAGCAGCCAGCTCTTCGGGACTAGCGGGGGGTATGCGGCCGGGGAGCTGTTTTTT
. | TRBJ2-1 | few | TRBV12-3/TRBV12-4 | CASNFLGPSEQFF | TGTGCCAGCAATTTTCTAGGCCCGTCTGAGCAGTTCTTC
. | TRBJ2-1 | many | TRBV11-2 | CASSLAGTYNNEQFF | TGTGCCAGCAGCTTAGCGGGGACATACAACAATGAGCAGTTCTTC
TRBD1 | TRBJ1-1 | . | TRBV9 | CASTLTQGSEAFF | TGTGCCAGCACCCTAACACAGGGGAGTGAAGCTTTCTTT
. | TRBJ1-2 | few | TRBV6-6 | CASSYEGQPPYGYTF | TGTGCCAGCAGTTACGAAGGACAGCCTCCATATGGCTACACCTTC
. | TRBJ1-2 | . | TRBV10-3 | CAISATVNYGYTF | TGTGCCATCAGTGCGACGGTAAACTATGGCTACACCTTC
TRBD2 | TRBJ2-3 | . | TRBV19 | CASSPSSGGPRDTQYF | TGTGCCAGTAGTCCGTCTAGCGGGGGCCCTAGGGATACGCAGTATTTT
. | TRBJ1-1 | . | TRBV6-5 | CASSEWGEAGTEAFF | TGTGCCAGCAGTGAATGGGGGGAGGCGGGCACTGAAGCTTTCTTT
. | TRBJ2-7 | few | TRBV6-6 | CASRQTINEQYF | TGTGCCAGCAGACAGACCATAAACGAGCAGTACTTC
. | TRBJ2-1 | . | TRBV10-3 | CAIKEISGVNEQFF | TGTGCCATCAAGGAGATTTCGGGGGTCAATGAGCAGTTCTTC
. | TRBJ2-4 | few | TRBV12-3/TRBV12-4 | CASSPAGVRTKNIQYF | TGTGCCAGCAGTCCCGCAGGAGTTAGGACCAAAAACATTCAGTACTTC
. | TRBJ2-2 | . | TRBV11-2 | CASSLDPFSIGELFF | TGTGCCAGCAGCTTAGATCCCTTTAGCATCGGGGAGCTGTTTTTT
. | TRBJ2-3 | . | TRBV5-6 | CASRAGATDTQYF | TGTGCCAGCCGGGCGGGGGCCACAGATACGCAGTATTTT
TRBD1 | TRBJ2-7 | few | TRBV15 | CATSGRQGGFYEQYF | TGTGCCACCAGCGGGAGACAGGGGGGTTTCTACGAGCAGTACTTC
. | TRBJ1-1 | few | TRBV5-1 | CASRDLLGGQTEAFF | TGCGCCAGTAGAGACCTTTTAGGTGGACAGACTGAAGCTTTCTTT
TRBD2 | TRBJ2-1 | few | TRBV5-1 | CASSLGASGSSNNEQFF | TGCGCCAGCAGCTTGGGTGCTAGCGGGAGCTCGAACAATGAGCAGTTCTTC
TRBD1 | TRBJ2-4 | . | TRBV11-2 | CASSLQLGTVIIQYF | TGTGCCAGCAGCCTACAGCTAGGGACAGTCATCATTCAGTACTTC
. | TRBJ2-7 | few | TRBV20-1 | CSARDRTRQGLHEQYF | TGCAGTGCTAGAGATCGAACCAGGCAGGGGCTCCACGAGCAGTACTTC
. | TRBJ1-1 | . | TRBV7-9 | CASSLAGEEAFF | TGTGCCAGCAGCTTAGCGGGGGAAGAAGCTTTCTTT
. | TRBJ2-3 | . | TRBV6-1 | CASSGQGSRTDTQYF | TGTGCCAGCAGTGGCCAGGGGAGCCGCACAGATACGCAGTATTTT
. | TRBJ2-5 | many | TRBV7-2 | CASSWQGGVQETQYF | TGTGCCAGCAGCTGGCAGGGCGGAGTCCAAGAGACCCAGTACTTC
. | TRBJ2-2 | many | TRBV15 | CATSRDSERARGELFF | TGTGCCACCAGCAGAGATTCGGAGCGGGCTAGGGGGGAGCTGTTTTTT
. | TRBJ2-7 | few | TRBV4-1 | CASSQEPMYEQYF | TGCGCCAGCAGCCAAGAGCCCATGTACGAGCAGTACTTC
. | TRBJ2-1 | few | TRBV7-2 | CASSLEGRYNEQFF | TGTGCCAGCAGCTTAGAGGGGCGGTACAATGAGCAGTTCTTC
TRBD2 | TRBJ2-1 | many | TRBV5-1 | CASISLAGNNEQFF | TGCGCCAGCATAAGTCTAGCGGGGAACAATGAGCAGTTCTTC
. | TRBJ1-1 | . | TRBV29-1 | CSVEDRGRGPEAFF | TGCAGCGTTGAAGATCGAGGCAGGGGACCTGAAGCTTTCTTT
TRBD1 | TRBJ1-1 | few | TRBV30 | CAWSVRTGSNTEAFF | TGTGCCTGGAGTGTCAGGACAGGGAGCAACACTGAAGCTTTCTTT
TRBD1 | TRBJ1-2 | . | TRBV12-3/TRBV12-4 | CASTYLTGSPYGYTF | TGTGCCAGCACCTACTTGACAGGGTCGCCCTATGGCTACACCTTC
. | TRBJ1-1 | few | TRBV6-5 | CASSYQGSGTEAFF | TGTGCCAGCAGTTACCAAGGGAGTGGGACTGAAGCTTTCTTT
TRBD2 | TRBJ2-5 | . | TRBV28 | CASSRPTSDETQYF | TGTGCCAGCAGCCGCCCGACTAGCGACGAGACCCAGTACTTC
TRBD1 | TRBJ2-7 | . | TRBV6-1 | CASHRLPGQGEYEQYF | TGTGCCAGTCATAGACTTCCGGGACAGGGGGAATACGAGCAGTACTTC
TRBD1 | TRBJ2-7 | few | TRBV18 | CASSREQGPYEQYF | TGTGCCAGCTCTAGGGAACAGGGGCCCTACGAGCAGTACTTC